This T cell receptor beta chain appears in the sequencing data of a study of blood T cell repertoires in COVID-19. Study overall: Sites in the United States, Italy and Spain provided acute and convalescent COVID-19 samples. Sources were T cells, B-cell-depleted T cells, or PBMCs; the material itself was cDNA or gDNA.

In the original workflow: Amplification of reference gene primers provided the estimated nucleated cell counts. Some clones are missing from TCRdb's copy, which holds only in-frame ones; the method was immunoSEQ multiplex PCR. V, J and clone size are those of that table, while D and trimming were read from the DNA. Among under 200,000 clones listed, approximately 81% were seen once. J lost 7 bases, V lost 5 bases, and 6 bases had no gene match. The CDR3 sequence is 13 residues long. CDR1 and CDR2 (germline): MNHEY, SMNVEV (reference sequence). The receptor's source is a man between 18 and 35 years old with active or convalescent COVID-19. The sample was peripheral blood. The chain employs TRBV27 and TRBJ1-2; 8 nucleotides align to TRBD1. CDR3 amino acids: CASSPRGLGGYTF. Written as DNA, the CDR3 is TGTGCCAGCAGTCCCAGGGGGCTCGGTGGCTACACCTTC.